The rows below give T cell receptor beta chains drawn from one sample of a study of monozygotic twins with inflammatory bowel disease. TCRdb reprocessed the 5' RACE reads and stores each CDR3 protein as one record, lacking DNA. The table for this sample gives a few hundred thousand distinct CDR3 sequences. Source material: blood. All receptors come from a human donor with ulcerative colitis or Crohn's disease, or a healthy co-twin of an affected twin (not recorded which). Both conserved end residues are part of each CDR3.

j_call,v_call,cdr3_aa
TRBJ2-5,TRBV25-1,CASSESWASGGLSETQYF
TRBJ2-2,TRBV11-2,CASSTTSGTSGMPNTGELFF
TRBJ1-4,TRBV12-3/TRBV12-4,CASSRDLATNEKLFF
TRBJ2-7,TRBV12-3/TRBV12-4,CASSFFGTGNEQYF
TRBJ2-5,TRBV7-9,CASSFHRRETQYF
TRBJ2-5,TRBV5-5,CASSLVAGTFQETQYF
TRBJ1-2,TRBV5-1,CASSPPTTGDYGYTF
TRBJ1-1,TRBV19,CASSIGRGLETEAFF
TRBJ2-7,TRBV24-1,CATIPLGGDEQYF
TRBJ2-2,TRBV7-9,CASSLSEVGELFF
TRBJ1-4,TRBV7-2,CASSFRGTNEKLFF
TRBJ2-1,TRBV11-2,CASSLVGGSGYNEQFF
TRBJ1-4,TRBV7-8,CASSLDPRKLFF
TRBJ2-3,TRBV5-6,CASSSISSVVTDTQYF
TRBJ2-3,TRBV5-1,CASSFRQRGSTDTQYF
TRBJ2-7,TRBV6-2/TRBV6-3,CASSYGTLGAYEQYF
TRBJ1-2,TRBV6-5,CASSYSPTLYSYGYTF
TRBJ1-4,TRBV4-1,CASRGPLREKLFF
TRBJ2-7,TRBV27,CASSSDDRVHEQYF
TRBJ1-2,TRBV5-1,CASSLGPDSYGYTF
TRBJ1-5,TRBV18,CASSADDSLAQHF
TRBJ1-5,TRBV12-3/TRBV12-4,CASKGRLNQPQHF
TRBJ2-5,TRBV6-5,CASSYQAGQETQYF
TRBJ2-5,TRBV7-9,CASSFPGGVQETQYF
TRBJ2-1,TRBV19,CASSPLGGDEQFF
TRBJ2-5,TRBV12-3/TRBV12-4,CASTQGHSQETQYF
TRBJ2-6,TRBV6-1,CASSEMGFSSGANVLTF